This TCR beta chain was obtained from a study of T-cell reconstitution after alpha-beta-depleted transplantation in children. Broader study findings: Reports say that about two months after transplant, the alpha-beta T cells came out of several hundred graft clones that had expanded. Hyperexpanded clones declined; after one year, newly produced T cells mostly supplied diversity. Several patients had high TCRbeta diversity at day 60; it came from surviving recipient T cells and thymic progenitors.

The CDR3 runs 14 residues. CDR1 is SGHTA, CDR2 FQGNSA, per germline. J lost 4 bases, V lost 4 bases, and 3 bases had no gene match. During its preparation, the TCRbeta library received unique molecular identifiers. TCRdb reprocessed the PCR reads via MiXCR and lists one record per CDR3 protein. This table has 6,400 or so distinct CDR3 sequences, more than 15% appearing once. To note about this clonotype: Its target is not known.

This clonotype was obtained from a boy between 2 and 10 years old with acute lymphoblastic leukemia, due to receive a stem cell transplant. The J gene is TRBJ2-5, the V gene TRBV7-2; 10 nucleotides agree with TRBD2. The specimen comprised PBMCs, sampled before TCRalphabeta/CD19-depleted stem cell transplant. The CDR3 loop reads CASSYRTSGETQYF. The DNA of the CDR3 is TGTGCCAGCAGCTACCGGACTAGCGGAGAGACCCAGTACTTC.